Listed here are 6 T cell receptor beta chains from one sample, sequenced in a study of T-cell reconstitution after alpha-beta-depleted transplantation in children. Unique molecular identifiers were built into the TCRbeta library. One entry per CDR3 protein, called by TCRdb with MiXCR from the PCR reads. The sample has under 250,000 distinct CDR3 sequences, around a sixth seen once. The sequenced sample was PBMCs, mostly from graft donor cells, obtained 360 days after TCRalphabeta/CD19-depleted stem cell transplant. The receptors shown here come from a male patient aged 2-15 years who had a stem cell transplant for acute lymphoblastic leukemia, so the T cells may come from the graft donor.

CDR3 region: CASSFDRRNTEAFF. The CDR3 DNA follows: TGTGCCAGCAGTTTTGACAGGCGGAACACTGAAGCTTTCTTT. V gene TRBV12-3 or TRBV12-4 combines with J gene TRBJ1-1, with TRBD1 as a possible D gene (6 bases). The CDR3 is made up of 14 amino acids. The V and J ends lost 3 bases and 1 base respectively, with 9 bases between them.

V and J are TRBV11-2 and TRBJ2-5; 9 positions agree with TRBD1. Germline V gives CDR1 SGHAT, CDR2 FQNNGV. The CDR3 has 17 residues. V lost 8 bases, J lost 2 bases, and 15 bases stayed unmatched. As DNA, the CDR3 is TGTGCCAGCGGGCCGGGACAGGGTGCGATTAGGCAAGAGACCCAGTACTTC. The encoded protein is CASGPGQGAIRQETQYF.

The rearrangement links TRBV2 to TRBJ2-5; D perhaps matches TRBD2 (6 bases). Germline lookup yields CDR1 SNHLY and CDR2 FYNNEI. The CDR3 contains 13 residues. V was trimmed by 4 bases and J by 1 base, leaving 7 bases between them. CDR3 loop: CASSGRGQETQYF. The CDR3 nucleotides are TGTGCCAGCAGTGGGAGGGGCCAAGAGACCCAGTACTTC. Drawing the rest from reference TRBV2 and TRBJ2-5, the complete variable domain is EPEVTQTPSHQVTQMGQEVILRCVPISNHLYFYWYRQILGQKVEFLVSFYNNEISEKSEIFDDQFSVERPDGSNFTLKIRSTKLEDSAMYFCASSGRGQETQYFGPGTRLLVL.

The chain carries TRBV29-1 and TRBJ1-1; 7 bases agree with TRBD1. CDR3 length equals 13 residues. CDR1 and CDR2 (germline): SQVTM, ANQGSEA. V lost 4 bases to trimming and J lost 1 base; unmatched junction nucleotides: 3. The CDR3 DNA follows: TGCAGCGTTGCGGCAGGGGGGAACACTGAAGCTTTCTTT. Protein product: CSVAAGGNTEAFF.

This clonotype was found a few times. The chain couples TRBV20-1 to TRBJ2-3; 12 bases match TRBD2. Germline CDR1 is DFQATT and CDR2 is SNEGSKA (reference sequence). The length of the CDR3 is 14 residues. V lost 6 bases to trimming and J lost 6 bases; unmatched junction nucleotides: 7. The CDR3 region has the DNA TGCAGTGCGGATCTAGCGGGGGGGTCCGATACGCAGTATTTT. This encodes CSADLAGGSDTQYF.

This clonotype has a count of ten or more. The chain recombines TRBV12-3 or TRBV12-4 with TRBJ1-4, with 9 bases identical to TRBD1. J lost 6 bases, V lost 5 bases, and 7 bases had no gene match. CDR3 length: 15 amino acids. CDR3 amino acids: CASSLPGTGYEKLFF. CDR3 sequence (DNA): TGTGCCAGCAGTCTCCCAGGGACAGGGTATGAAAAACTGTTTTTT.